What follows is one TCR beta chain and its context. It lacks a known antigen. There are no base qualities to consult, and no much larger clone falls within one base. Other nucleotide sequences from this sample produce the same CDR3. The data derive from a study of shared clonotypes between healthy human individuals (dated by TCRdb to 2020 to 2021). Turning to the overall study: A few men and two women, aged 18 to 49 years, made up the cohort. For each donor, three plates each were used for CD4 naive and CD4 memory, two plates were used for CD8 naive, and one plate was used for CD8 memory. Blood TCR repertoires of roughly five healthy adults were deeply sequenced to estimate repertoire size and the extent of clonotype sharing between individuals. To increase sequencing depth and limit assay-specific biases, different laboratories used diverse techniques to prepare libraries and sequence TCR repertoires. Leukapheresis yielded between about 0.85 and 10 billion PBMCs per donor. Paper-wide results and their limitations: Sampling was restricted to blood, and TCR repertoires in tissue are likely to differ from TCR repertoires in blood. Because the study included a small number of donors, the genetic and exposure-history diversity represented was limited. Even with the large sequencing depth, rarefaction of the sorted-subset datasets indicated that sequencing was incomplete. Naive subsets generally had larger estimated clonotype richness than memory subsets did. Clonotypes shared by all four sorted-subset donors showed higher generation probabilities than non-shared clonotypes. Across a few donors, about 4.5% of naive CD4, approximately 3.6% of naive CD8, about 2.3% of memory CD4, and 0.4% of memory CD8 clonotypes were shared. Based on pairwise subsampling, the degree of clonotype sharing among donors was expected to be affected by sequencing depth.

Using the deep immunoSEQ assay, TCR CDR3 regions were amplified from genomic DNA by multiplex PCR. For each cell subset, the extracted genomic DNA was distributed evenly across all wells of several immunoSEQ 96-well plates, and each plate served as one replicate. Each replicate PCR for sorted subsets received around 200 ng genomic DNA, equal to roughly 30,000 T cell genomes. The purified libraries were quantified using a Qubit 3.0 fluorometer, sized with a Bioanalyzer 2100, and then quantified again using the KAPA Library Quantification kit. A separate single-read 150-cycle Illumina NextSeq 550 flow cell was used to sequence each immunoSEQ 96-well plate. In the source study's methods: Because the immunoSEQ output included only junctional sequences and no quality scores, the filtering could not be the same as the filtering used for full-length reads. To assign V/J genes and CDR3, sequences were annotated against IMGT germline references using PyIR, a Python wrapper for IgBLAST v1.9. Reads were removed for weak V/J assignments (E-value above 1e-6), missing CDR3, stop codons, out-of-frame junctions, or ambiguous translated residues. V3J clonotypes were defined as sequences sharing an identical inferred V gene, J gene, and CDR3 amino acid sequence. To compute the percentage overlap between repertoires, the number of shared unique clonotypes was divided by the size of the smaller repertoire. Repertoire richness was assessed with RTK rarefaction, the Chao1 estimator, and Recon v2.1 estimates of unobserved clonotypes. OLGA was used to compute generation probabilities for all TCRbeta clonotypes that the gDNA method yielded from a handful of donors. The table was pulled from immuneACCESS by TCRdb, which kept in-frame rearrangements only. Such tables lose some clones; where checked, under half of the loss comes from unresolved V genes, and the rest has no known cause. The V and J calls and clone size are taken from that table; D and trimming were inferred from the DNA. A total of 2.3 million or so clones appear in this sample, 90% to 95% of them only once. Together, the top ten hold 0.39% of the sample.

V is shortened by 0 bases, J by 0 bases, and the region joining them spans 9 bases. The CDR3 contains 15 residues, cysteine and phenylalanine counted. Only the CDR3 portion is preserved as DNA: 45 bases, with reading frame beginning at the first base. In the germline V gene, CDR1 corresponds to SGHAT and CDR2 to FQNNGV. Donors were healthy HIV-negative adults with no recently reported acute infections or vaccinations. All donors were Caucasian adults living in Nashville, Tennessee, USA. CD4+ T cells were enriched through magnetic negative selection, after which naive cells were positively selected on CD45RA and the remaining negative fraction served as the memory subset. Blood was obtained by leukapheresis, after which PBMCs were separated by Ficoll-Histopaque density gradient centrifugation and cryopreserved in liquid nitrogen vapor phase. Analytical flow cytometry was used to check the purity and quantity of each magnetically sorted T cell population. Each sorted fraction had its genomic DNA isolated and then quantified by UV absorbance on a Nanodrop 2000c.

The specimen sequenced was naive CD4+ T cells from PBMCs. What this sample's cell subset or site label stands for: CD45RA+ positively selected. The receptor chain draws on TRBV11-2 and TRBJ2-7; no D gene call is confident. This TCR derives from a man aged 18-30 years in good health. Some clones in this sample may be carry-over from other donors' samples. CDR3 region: CASSLELAVSYEQYF. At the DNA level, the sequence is TGTGCCAGCAGCTTAGAATTGGCGGTCTCCTACGAGCAGTACTTC. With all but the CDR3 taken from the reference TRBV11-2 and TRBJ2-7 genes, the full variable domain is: EAGVAQSPRYKIIEKRQSVAFWCNPISGHATLYWYQQILGQGPKLLIQFQNNGVVDDSQLPKDRFSAERLKGVDSTLKIQPAKLEDSAVYLCASSLELAVSYEQYFGPGTRLTVT.